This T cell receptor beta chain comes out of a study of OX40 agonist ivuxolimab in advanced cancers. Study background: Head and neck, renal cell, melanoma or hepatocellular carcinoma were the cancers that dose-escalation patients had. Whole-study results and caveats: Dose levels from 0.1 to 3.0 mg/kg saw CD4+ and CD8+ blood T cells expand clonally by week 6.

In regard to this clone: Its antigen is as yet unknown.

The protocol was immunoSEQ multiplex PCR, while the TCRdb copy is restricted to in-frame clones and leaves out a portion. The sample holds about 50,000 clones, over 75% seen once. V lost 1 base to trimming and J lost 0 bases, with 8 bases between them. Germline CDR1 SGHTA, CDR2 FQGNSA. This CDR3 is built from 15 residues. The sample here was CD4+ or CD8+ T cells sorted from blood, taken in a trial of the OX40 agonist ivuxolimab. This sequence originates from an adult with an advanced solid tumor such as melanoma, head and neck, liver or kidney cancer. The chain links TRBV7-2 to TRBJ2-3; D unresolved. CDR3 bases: TGTGCCAGCAGCTTAGAAGTGGGAAGCACAGATACGCAGTATTTT. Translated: CASSLEVGSTDTQYF.